This T cell receptor beta chain is from a study of identifying expanded T cells in peripheral blood. General observations from the study: Technical replicates showed about 1.1 changed clones; roughly two weeks around 15; four weeks 19.

There are 14 residues in the CDR3. Looked up from germline, CDR1 is WSHSY and CDR2 is SAAADI. V was clipped by 1 base and J by 7 bases; unmatched bases: 6. No infections or other immune events were documented during collection. Here immunoSEQ multiplex PCR was the method, and the copy in TCRdb shows in-frame clones only, minus some. Among about 94,000 clones listed, roughly 90% were seen once. This clone was counted between two and nine times. Antigen: not known. The chain joins TRBV10-2 to TRBJ1-2, with 7 positions matching TRBD1. The sample consisted of blood. This TCR derives from a person aged 18 to 70 in good health. Here the CDR3 reads CASSEFGRGAGYTF. The CDR3 DNA reads as TGCGCCAGCAGTGAGTTTGGCAGGGGGGCTGGCTACACCTTC.